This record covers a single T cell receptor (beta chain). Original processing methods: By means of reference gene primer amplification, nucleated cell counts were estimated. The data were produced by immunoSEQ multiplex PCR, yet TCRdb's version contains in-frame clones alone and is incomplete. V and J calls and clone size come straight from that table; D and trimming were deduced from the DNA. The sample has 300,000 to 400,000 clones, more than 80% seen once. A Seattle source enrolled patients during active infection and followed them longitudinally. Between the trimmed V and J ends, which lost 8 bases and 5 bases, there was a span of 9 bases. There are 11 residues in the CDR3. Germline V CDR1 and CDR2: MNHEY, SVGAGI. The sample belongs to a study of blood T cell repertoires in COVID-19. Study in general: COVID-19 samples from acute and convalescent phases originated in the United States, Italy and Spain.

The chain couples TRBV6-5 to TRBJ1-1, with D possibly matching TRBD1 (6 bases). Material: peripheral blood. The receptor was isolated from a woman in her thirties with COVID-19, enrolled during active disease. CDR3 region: CASYRGTEAFF. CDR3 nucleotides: TGTGCCAGCTATAGGGGGACTGAAGCTTTCTTT.